These T cell receptor beta chains were read from a single sample in a study of shared clonotypes between healthy human individuals. TCRdb's table, derived via immunoSEQ multiplex PCR, lists solely in-frame clones and lacks some. Found here are some 1,900,000 clones, about 95% of them singletons; the top ten hold approximately 1%. Input material: naive CD8+ T cells sorted from blood. The receptor set was obtained from a man aged 18 to 35 in good health. The CDR3 runs from the conserved cysteine through the conserved F or W. The D gene is left open where the match is weak. Size tells how often a clone was seen (once, few, many) or the class of an expanded clone, and some rows leave it out.

D: TRBD1; V: TRBV27; J: TRBJ1-2; size: NA; CDR3: CASTSPGTGGGGYTF; DNA: TGTGCCAGTACCTCTCCCGGGACAGGGGGCGGAGGCTACACCTTC
D: NA; V: TRBV9; J: TRBJ1-2; size: once; CDR3: CASSVESGGAYGYTF; DNA: TGTGCCAGCAGCGTAGAGTCTGGGGGCGCCTATGGCTACACCTTC
D: NA; V: TRBV2; J: TRBJ2-7; size: once; CDR3: CASSEVPNSSSSYEQYF; DNA: TGTGCCAGCAGTGAAGTCCCCAACAGTTCATCCTCCTACGAGCAGTACTTC
D: TRBD2; V: TRBV27; J: TRBJ2-3; size: NA; CDR3: CASSFPDSRGGDTQYF; DNA: TGTGCCAGCAGTTTCCCTGACTCGCGGGGGGGGGATACGCAGTATTTT
D: NA; V: TRBV9; J: TRBJ2-7; size: NA; CDR3: CASSASGLFSYEQYF; DNA: TGTGCCAGCAGCGCATCGGGTCTTTTCTCCTACGAGCAGTACTTC
D: TRBD2; V: TRBV7-9; J: TRBJ2-5; size: once; CDR3: CASSNPGLADQETQYF; DNA: TGTGCCAGCAGCAACCCGGGACTAGCGGACCAAGAGACCCAGTACTTC
D: NA; V: TRBV7-9; J: TRBJ1-1; size: once; CDR3: CASSANLTPQVEAFF; DNA: TGTGCCAGCAGCGCCAATCTAACTCCTCAGGTTGAAGCTTTCTTT
D: TRBD2; V: TRBV4-1; J: TRBJ2-5; size: NA; CDR3: CASSQVLGLAGTQETQYF; DNA: TGCGCCAGCAGCCAAGTCTTGGGACTAGCGGGGACCCAAGAGACCCAGTACTTC
D: TRBD1; V: TRBV7-9; J: TRBJ2-7; size: NA; CDR3: CASSPGTGVEQYF; DNA: TGTGCCAGCAGCCCGGGAACAGGGGTTGAGCAGTACTTC
D: NA; V: TRBV30; J: TRBJ2-2; size: NA; CDR3: CACYFGNTNTGELFF; DNA: TGTGCCTGTTATTTTGGGAATACGAACACCGGGGAGCTGTTTTTT
D: NA; V: TRBV5-6; J: TRBJ2-5; size: NA; CDR3: CASSFHKGMQETQYF; DNA: TGTGCCAGCAGCTTTCATAAGGGAATGCAAGAGACCCAGTACTTC
D: TRBD2; V: TRBV4-1; J: TRBJ2-1; size: once; CDR3: CASSLGTSGADEQFF; DNA: TGCGCCAGCAGCCTCGGGACTAGCGGGGCCGATGAGCAGTTCTTC
D: NA; V: TRBV30; J: TRBJ2-7; size: NA; CDR3: CAWSVYQPATAYEQYF; DNA: TGTGCCTGGAGTGTATATCAACCAGCAACCGCCTACGAGCAGTACTTC
D: NA; V: TRBV15; J: TRBJ2-7; size: NA; CDR3: CATSSPGASYEQYF; DNA: TGTGCCACCAGCAGTCCCGGGGCCTCCTACGAGCAGTACTTC
D: TRBD1; V: TRBV2; J: TRBJ1-1; size: NA; CDR3: CASERFFSGQDNLNTEAFF; DNA: TGTGCCAGCGAGCGATTCTTTTCGGGACAGGACAACCTAAACACTGAAGCTTTCTTT
D: TRBD1; V: TRBV9; J: TRBJ1-2; size: NA; CDR3: CASSPRTGVGTNYGYTF; DNA: TGTGCCAGCAGCCCCCGGACAGGGGTTGGGACTAACTATGGCTACACCTTC
D: NA; V: TRBV19; J: TRBJ2-7; size: few; CDR3: CASSSYYEQYF; DNA: TGTGCCAGTAGTTCCTACTACGAGCAGTACTTC
D: NA; V: TRBV10-3; J: TRBJ1-1; size: NA; CDR3: CAISESTPQGKNTEAFF; DNA: TGTGCCATCAGTGAGTCAACCCCACAGGGTAAGAACACTGAAGCTTTCTTT
D: NA; V: TRBV6-1; J: TRBJ2-7; size: NA; CDR3: CASSEPTGVAYEQYF; DNA: TGTGCCAGCAGTGAGCCGACAGGAGTTGCCTACGAGCAGTACTTC
D: NA; V: TRBV14; J: TRBJ1-4; size: NA; CDR3: CASSQAGWGVLNEKLFF; DNA: TGTGCCAGCAGCCAAGCCGGGTGGGGGGTGCTTAATGAAAAACTGTTTTTT
D: NA; V: TRBV27; J: TRBJ2-7; size: NA; CDR3: CASSLRGDSYEQYF; DNA: TGTGCCAGCAGTTTACGCGGGGATAGTTACGAGCAGTACTTC
D: TRBD1; V: TRBV4-3; J: TRBJ2-7; size: NA; CDR3: CASSQEGQGPEQYF; DNA: TGCGCCAGCAGCCAAGAGGGACAGGGTCCCGAGCAGTACTTC
D: TRBD1; V: TRBV7-9; J: TRBJ1-1; size: NA; CDR3: CASSGQGGGTEAFF; DNA: TGTGCCAGCAGCGGGCAGGGGGGAGGCACTGAAGCTTTCTTT
D: NA; V: TRBV9; J: TRBJ2-1; size: NA; CDR3: CASSGQRDEQFF; DNA: TGTGCCAGCAGCGGGCAGAGGGATGAGCAGTTCTTC
D: NA; V: TRBV5-1; J: TRBJ2-7; size: NA; CDR3: CASSLGQGVTYEQYF; DNA: TGCGCCAGCAGCTTGGGTCAGGGAGTCACCTACGAGCAGTACTTC
D: NA; V: TRBV6-1; J: TRBJ2-5; size: once; CDR3: CASAVDETQYF; DNA: TGTGCCAGCGCGGTGGATGAGACCCAGTACTTC
D: NA; V: TRBV10-3; J: TRBJ2-7; size: NA; CDR3: CAISEGGSYEQYF; DNA: TGTGCCATCAGTGAGGGAGGGTCCTACGAGCAGTACTTC
D: TRBD1; V: TRBV10-2; J: TRBJ1-5; size: NA; CDR3: CASSTGGSNQPQHF; DNA: TGCGCCAGCAGCACAGGGGGCAGCAATCAGCCCCAGCATTTT
D: TRBD2; V: TRBV13; J: TRBJ2-7; size: NA; CDR3: CASSSPSGGGYEQYF; DNA: TGTGCCAGCAGCTCCCCCTCGGGGGGGGGCTACGAGCAGTACTTC
D: TRBD1; V: TRBV4-1; J: TRBJ2-6; size: NA; CDR3: CASRLVPGGSGANVLTF; DNA: TGCGCCAGCAGACTAGTCCCAGGGGGCTCTGGGGCCAACGTCCTGACTTTC
D: NA; V: TRBV30; J: TRBJ1-1; size: NA; CDR3: CAWSVGGGTEAFF; DNA: TGTGCCTGGAGTGTCGGTGGGGGCACTGAAGCTTTCTTT
D: TRBD1; V: TRBV11-2; J: TRBJ2-7; size: NA; CDR3: CASSLGGQAYEQYF; DNA: TGTGCCAGCAGCTTAGGGGGACAGGCCTACGAGCAGTACTTC
D: NA; V: TRBV7-6; J: TRBJ2-5; size: NA; CDR3: CASSLLAARLWETQYF; DNA: TGTGCCAGCAGCTTACTCGCCGCGAGGTTGTGGGAGACCCAGTACTTC
D: NA; V: TRBV29-1; J: TRBJ2-7; size: once; CDR3: CSVRDLPYEQYF; DNA: TGCAGCGTCAGGGACCTACCCTACGAGCAGTACTTC
D: NA; V: TRBV30; J: TRBJ2-1; size: NA; CDR3: CAWSERSSFAYNEQFF; DNA: TGTGCCTGGAGCGAAAGGAGTAGCTTTGCCTACAATGAGCAGTTCTTC
D: NA; V: TRBV28; J: TRBJ2-7; size: NA; CDR3: CASSLSDEGDEQYF; DNA: TGTGCCAGCAGTTTATCGGACGAGGGCGACGAGCAGTACTTC
D: TRBD1; V: TRBV6-5; J: TRBJ2-7; size: NA; CDR3: CASSAGTDSAYEQYF; DNA: TGTGCCAGCAGTGCCGGGACAGATTCGGCCTACGAGCAGTACTTC
D: NA; V: TRBV7-7; J: TRBJ2-7; size: NA; CDR3: CASTLIHSRSYEQYF; DNA: TGTGCTAGCACCTTAATCCATTCCCGTTCCTACGAGCAGTACTTC
D: NA; V: TRBV2; J: TRBJ1-1; size: NA; CDR3: CASSEGGHTEAFF; DNA: TGTGCCAGCAGTGAAGGAGGGCACACTGAAGCTTTCTTT
D: NA; V: TRBV4-1; J: TRBJ1-2; size: few; CDR3: CASSQSAGTNYGYTF; DNA: TGCGCCAGCAGCCAAAGCGCAGGGACAAACTATGGCTACACCTTC
D: TRBD1; V: TRBV7-8; J: TRBJ1-5; size: NA; CDR3: CASSQTPGTGSNQPQHF; DNA: TGTGCCAGCAGTCAGACTCCGGGGACAGGGAGCAATCAGCCCCAGCATTTT
D: NA; V: TRBV27; J: TRBJ1-2; size: few; CDR3: CASGEGYGYTF; DNA: TGTGCCAGCGGGGAGGGTTATGGCTACACCTTC
D: NA; V: TRBV10-2; J: TRBJ1-1; size: once; CDR3: CASSETRGWLAFF; DNA: TGCGCCAGCAGTGAGACGAGGGGCTGGTTAGCTTTCTTT
D: NA; V: TRBV25-1; J: TRBJ1-2; size: NA; CDR3: CASSYGDTNYGYTF; DNA: TGTGCCAGCAGTTATGGGGACACGAACTATGGCTACACCTTC
D: NA; V: TRBV6-5; J: TRBJ1-1; size: NA; CDR3: CASSYRGEAFF; DNA: TGTGCCAGCAGTTACAGGGGGGAAGCTTTCTTT
D: NA; V: TRBV11-2; J: TRBJ2-7; size: NA; CDR3: CASSFDSYEQYF; DNA: TGTGCCAGCAGCTTTGACAGTTACGAGCAGTACTTC
D: TRBD2; V: TRBV6-6; J: TRBJ2-3; size: NA; CDR3: CASSYLLAGEADTQYF; DNA: TGTGCCAGCAGTTACCTACTAGCGGGGGAGGCAGATACGCAGTATTTT
D: TRBD1; V: TRBV9; J: TRBJ1-4; size: NA; CDR3: CASSEGQGLEKLFF; DNA: TGTGCCAGCAGTGAGGGACAGGGGCTGGAAAAACTGTTTTTT
D: NA; V: TRBV7-2; J: TRBJ1-4; size: NA; CDR3: CASSLEGNVHEKLFF; DNA: TGTGCCAGCAGCTTAGAGGGAAACGTACATGAAAAACTGTTTTTT
D: TRBD2; V: TRBV4-1; J: TRBJ2-7; size: NA; CDR3: CASSQDRLAAEQYF; DNA: TGCGCCAGCAGCCAAGATCGACTAGCGGCTGAGCAGTACTTC
D: TRBD2; V: TRBV10-3; J: TRBJ2-1; size: NA; CDR3: CAISGMVGLAENEQFF; DNA: TGTGCCATCAGTGGGATGGTGGGGCTAGCGGAGAATGAGCAGTTCTTC